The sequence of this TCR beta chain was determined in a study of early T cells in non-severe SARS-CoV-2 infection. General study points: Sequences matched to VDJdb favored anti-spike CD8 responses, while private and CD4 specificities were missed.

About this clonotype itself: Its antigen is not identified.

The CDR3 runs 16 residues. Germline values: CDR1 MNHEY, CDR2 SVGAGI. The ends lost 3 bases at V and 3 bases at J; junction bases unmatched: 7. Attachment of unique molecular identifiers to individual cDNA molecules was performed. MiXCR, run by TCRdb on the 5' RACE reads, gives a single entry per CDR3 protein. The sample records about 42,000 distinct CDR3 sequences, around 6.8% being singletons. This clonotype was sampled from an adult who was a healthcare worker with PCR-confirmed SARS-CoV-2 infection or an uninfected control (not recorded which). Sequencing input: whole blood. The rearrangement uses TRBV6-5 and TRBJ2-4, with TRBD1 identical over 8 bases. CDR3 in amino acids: CASSYTGGSGKNIQYF. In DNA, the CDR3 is TGTGCCAGCAGTTATACAGGGGGTAGTGGCAAAAACATTCAGTACTTC.